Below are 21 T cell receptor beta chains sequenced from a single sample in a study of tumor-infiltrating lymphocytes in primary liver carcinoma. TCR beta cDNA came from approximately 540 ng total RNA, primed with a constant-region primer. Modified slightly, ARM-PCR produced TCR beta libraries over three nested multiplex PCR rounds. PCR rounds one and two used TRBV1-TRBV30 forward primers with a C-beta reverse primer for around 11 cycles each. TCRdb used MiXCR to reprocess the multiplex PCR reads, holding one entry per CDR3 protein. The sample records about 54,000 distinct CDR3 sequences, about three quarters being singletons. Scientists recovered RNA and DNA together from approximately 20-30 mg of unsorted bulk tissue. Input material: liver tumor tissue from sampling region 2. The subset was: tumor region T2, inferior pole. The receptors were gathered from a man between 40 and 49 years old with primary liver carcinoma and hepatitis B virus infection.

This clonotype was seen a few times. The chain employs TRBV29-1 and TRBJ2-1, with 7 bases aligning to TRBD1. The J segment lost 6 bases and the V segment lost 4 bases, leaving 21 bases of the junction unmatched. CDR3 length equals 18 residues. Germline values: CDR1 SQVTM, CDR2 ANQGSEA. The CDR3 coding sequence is TGCAGCGTTGCCGAGCGCGACAGGGTTGTCGTTGGGTTCAATGAGCAGTTCTTC. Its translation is CSVAERDRVVVGFNEQFF.

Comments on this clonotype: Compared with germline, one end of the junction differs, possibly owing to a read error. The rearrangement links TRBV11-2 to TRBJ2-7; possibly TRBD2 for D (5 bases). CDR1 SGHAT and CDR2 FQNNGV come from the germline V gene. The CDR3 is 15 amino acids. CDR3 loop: CASSPLEAAHYGQYF. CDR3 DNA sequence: TGTGCCAGTTCCCCCTTGGAAGCGGCCCACTACGGGCAGTACTTC. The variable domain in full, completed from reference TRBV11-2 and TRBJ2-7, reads EAGVAQSPRYKIIEKRQSVAFWCNPISGHATLYWYQQILGQGPKLLIQFQNNGVVDDSQLPKDRFSAERLKGVDSTLKIQPAKLEDSAVYLCASSPLEAAHYGQYFGPGTRLTVT.

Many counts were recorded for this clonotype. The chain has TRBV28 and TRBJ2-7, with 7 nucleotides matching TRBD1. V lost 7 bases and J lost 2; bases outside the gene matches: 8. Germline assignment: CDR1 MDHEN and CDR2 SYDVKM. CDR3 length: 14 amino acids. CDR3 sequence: CASTTQGEAYEQYF. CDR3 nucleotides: TGTGCCAGCACCACGCAGGGGGAAGCCTACGAGCAGTACTTC.

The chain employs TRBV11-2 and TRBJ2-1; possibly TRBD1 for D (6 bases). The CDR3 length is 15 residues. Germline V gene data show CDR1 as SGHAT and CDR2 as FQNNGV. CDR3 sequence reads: CVTGRDQPSYNEQFF. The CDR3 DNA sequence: TGTGTCACAGGGCGAGACCAGCCATCCTACAATGAGCAGTTCTTC.

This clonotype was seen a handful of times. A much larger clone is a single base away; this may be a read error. The CDR3 reads CASRDTSYEQYF. DNA of the CDR3: TGCGCCAGCAGGGACACCTCCTACGAGCAGTACTTC. The V call is TRBV10-2, the J call TRBJ2-7, with D possibly TRBD1 on 5 matching bases. V lost 6 bases and J 0 bases, leaving 6 bases between the germline ends. Per the germline V gene, CDR1 is WSHSY and CDR2 is SAAADI. This CDR3 has 12 residues.

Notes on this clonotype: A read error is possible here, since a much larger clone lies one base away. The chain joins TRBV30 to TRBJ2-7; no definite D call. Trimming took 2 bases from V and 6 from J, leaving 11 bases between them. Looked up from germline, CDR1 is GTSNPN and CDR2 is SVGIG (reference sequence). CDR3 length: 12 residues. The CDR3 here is CAWSPGVGEQYF. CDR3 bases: TGTGCCTGGAGTCCTGGGGTGGGCGAGCAGTACTTC.

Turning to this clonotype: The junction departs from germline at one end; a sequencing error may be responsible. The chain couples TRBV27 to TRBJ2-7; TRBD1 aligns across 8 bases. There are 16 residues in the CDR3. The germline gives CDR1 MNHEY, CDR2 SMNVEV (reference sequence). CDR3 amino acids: CASSPRTGMGSYKQYF. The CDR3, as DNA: TGTGCCAGCAGTCCCAGGACAGGGATGGGGTCCTACAAGCAGTACTTC.

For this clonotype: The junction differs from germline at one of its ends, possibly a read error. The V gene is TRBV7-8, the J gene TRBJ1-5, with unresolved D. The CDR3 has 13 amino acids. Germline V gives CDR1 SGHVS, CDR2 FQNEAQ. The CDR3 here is CTSSLNRDQSQHF. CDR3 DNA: TGTACCAGCAGTTTAAATCGGGATCAGTCCCAGCATTTT.

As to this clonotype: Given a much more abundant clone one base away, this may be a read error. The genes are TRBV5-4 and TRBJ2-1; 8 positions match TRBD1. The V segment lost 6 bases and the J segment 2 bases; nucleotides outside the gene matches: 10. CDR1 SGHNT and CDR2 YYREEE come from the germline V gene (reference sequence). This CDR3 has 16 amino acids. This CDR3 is CASTSQTGATYNEQFF. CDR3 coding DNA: TGTGCCAGCACTTCTCAGACAGGGGCTACCTACAATGAGCAGTTCTTC.

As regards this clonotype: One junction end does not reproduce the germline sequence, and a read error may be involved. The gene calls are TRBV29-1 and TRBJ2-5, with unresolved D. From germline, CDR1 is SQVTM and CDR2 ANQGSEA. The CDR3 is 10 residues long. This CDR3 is CSVEKWAQYF. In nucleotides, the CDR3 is TGCAGTGTTGAGAAGTGGGCCCAGTACTTC.

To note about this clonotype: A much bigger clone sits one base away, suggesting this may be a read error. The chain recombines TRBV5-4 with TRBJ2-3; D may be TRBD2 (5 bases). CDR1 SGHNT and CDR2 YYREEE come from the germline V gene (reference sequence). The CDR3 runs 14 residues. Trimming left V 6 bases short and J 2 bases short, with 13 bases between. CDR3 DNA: TGTGCCAGCAACTACGACTACTCCACAGATACGCAGTATTTT. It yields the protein CASNYDYSTDTQYF.

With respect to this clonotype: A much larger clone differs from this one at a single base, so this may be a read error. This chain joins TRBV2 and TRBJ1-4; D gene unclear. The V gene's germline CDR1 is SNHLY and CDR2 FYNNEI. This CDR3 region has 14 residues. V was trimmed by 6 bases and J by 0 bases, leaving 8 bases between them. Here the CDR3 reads CASRVTTTNEKLFF. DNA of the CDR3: TGTGCCAGCAGGGTCACGACAACTAATGAAAAACTGTTTTTT. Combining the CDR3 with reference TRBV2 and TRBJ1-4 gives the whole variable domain EPEVTQTPSHQVTQMGQEVILRCVPISNHLYFYWYRQILGQKVEFLVSFYNNEISEKSEIFDDQFSVERPDGSNFTLKIRSTKLEDSAMYFCASRVTTTNEKLFFGSGTQLSVL.

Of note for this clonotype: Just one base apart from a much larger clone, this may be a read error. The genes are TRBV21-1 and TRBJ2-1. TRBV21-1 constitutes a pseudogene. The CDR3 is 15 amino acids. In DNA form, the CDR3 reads TGTGCCAGCAGCACCCAAGTCAAACAGTCAAATGAGCAGTTCTTC. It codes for CASSTQVKQSNEQFF.

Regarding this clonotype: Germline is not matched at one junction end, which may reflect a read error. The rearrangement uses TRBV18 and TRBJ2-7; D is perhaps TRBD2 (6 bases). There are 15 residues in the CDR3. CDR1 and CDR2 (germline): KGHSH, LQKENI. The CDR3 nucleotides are TGTGCCAGCTCACTTGACGGAGGGGCTAGCGACGATCAGAACTTC. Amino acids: CASSLDGGASDDQNF.

CDR3 sequence (DNA): TGTGCCAGCAGCCCCAACCGGGGAGTCCATCCCGGGGAGCTGTTTTTT. It translates to CASSPNRGVHPGELFF. The chain recombines TRBV11-3 with TRBJ2-2; TRBD2 is a possible D gene (5 bases). Germline CDR1 is SGHNT and CDR2 is YENEEA. This CDR3 is 16 amino acids long. V lost 5 bases, J lost 6 bases, and 19 bases lay in between.

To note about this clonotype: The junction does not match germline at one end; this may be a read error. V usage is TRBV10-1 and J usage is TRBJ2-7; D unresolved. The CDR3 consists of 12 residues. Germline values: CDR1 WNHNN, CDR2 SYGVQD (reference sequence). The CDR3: CASIERSYEQYF. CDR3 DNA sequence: TGTGCCAGCATAGAAAGATCCTACGAGCAGTACTTC.

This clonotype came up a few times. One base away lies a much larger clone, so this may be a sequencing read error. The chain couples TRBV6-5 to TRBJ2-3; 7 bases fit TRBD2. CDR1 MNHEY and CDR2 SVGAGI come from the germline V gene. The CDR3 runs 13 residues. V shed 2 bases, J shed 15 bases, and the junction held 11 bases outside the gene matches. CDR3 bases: TGTGCCAGCAGTTACGGGGAGGGACGGGGATCATATTTT. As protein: CASSYGEGRGSYF.

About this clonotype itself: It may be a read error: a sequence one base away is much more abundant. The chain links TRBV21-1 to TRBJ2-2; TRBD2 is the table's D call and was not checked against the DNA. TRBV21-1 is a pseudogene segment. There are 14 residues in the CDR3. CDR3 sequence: CASRLGGVPGELFF. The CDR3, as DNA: TGTGCCAGCAGACTAGGGGGTGTGCCCGGGGAGCTGTTTTTT.

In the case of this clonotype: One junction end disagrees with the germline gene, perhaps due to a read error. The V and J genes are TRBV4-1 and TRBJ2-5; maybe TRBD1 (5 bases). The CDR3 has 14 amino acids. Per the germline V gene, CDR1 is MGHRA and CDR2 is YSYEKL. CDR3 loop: CASSQDPSAGAHYF. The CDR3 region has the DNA TGCGCCAGCAGCCAAGACCCTTCGGCTGGGGCCCACTACTTC.

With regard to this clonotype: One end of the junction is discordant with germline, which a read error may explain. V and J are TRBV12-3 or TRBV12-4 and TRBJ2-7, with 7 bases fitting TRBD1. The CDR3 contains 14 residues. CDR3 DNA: TGTGCCAGCAGTTTGGGGGACAGATCCCACGAACAGTACTTC. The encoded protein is CASSLGDRSHEQYF.

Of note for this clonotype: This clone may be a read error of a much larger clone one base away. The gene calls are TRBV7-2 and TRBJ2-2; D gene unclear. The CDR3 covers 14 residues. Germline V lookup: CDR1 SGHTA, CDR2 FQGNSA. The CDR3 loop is CARSLAVNTGELFF. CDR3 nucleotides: TGTGCCAGGAGCTTGGCGGTGAACACCGGGGAGCTGTTTTTT.